This T cell receptor beta chain is from a study of T-cell reconstitution after alpha-beta-depleted transplantation in children. The study, taken as a whole, reports: After one year, T-cell counts and TCRbeta diversity mostly came from new T cells. By about two months after transplant, alpha-beta T cells reportedly arose from several hundred graft clones that had expanded. There were some patients whose high TCRbeta diversity at day 60 came from surviving recipient T cells and thymic progenitors.

For TCRbeta, the library was prepared with unique molecular identifiers. One entry per CDR3 protein results from TCRdb running MiXCR on the PCR reads. The table lists more than 500,000 distinct CDR3 sequences, about an eighth of them singletons. Remarks on this clonotype: The antigen is not known.

The ends were cut back, 3 bases at V and 4 bases at J, with 16 bases in the middle. The CDR3 is made up of 15 amino acids. The germline gives CDR1 MNHEY, CDR2 SVGAGI. The input for sequencing was PBMCs, mostly from graft donor cells, taken 180 days after TCRalphabeta/CD19-depleted stem cell transplant. The sequence came from a female patient aged 2-10 years who had a stem cell transplant for aplastic anemia, so the T cells may come from the graft donor. The V and J genes are TRBV6-5 and TRBJ2-7; perhaps TRBD1 as D (6 bases). CDR3 in amino acids: CASSYMNRDFYEQYF. The CDR3 DNA reads as TGTGCCAGCAGTTATATGAACAGGGATTTTTACGAGCAGTACTTC.